This note documents a single T cell receptor (beta chain) sequence. Antigen unknown. V gave up 3 bases and J gave up 0 bases, with 17 bases separating them. The germline V gene has CDR1 SGHNT and CDR2 YENEEA. This CDR3 region has 17 residues. TCRdb keeps only in-frame clones here, not all; method: immunoSEQ multiplex PCR. The data show approximately 120,000 clones, 88% seen once. This entry comes from a study of T cell responses to AZD1222 COVID-19 vaccine. General study findings and limits: Donor demographics were predominantly white British with a female majority; clonal diversity may be underestimated. Spike regions recognized by vaccine-associated CD4 TCRs spanned the protein, led by 160-218 and 743-854. Sampled repertoires all dated from after the peak T cell response.

This chain connects TRBV11-3 to TRBJ1-1; D perhaps matches TRBD1 (5 bases). This TCR came from an adult in good health. This sample comprised peripheral blood, obtained on day 0 of AZD1222 vaccination. CDR3: CASSFWEAREMNTEAFF. The CDR3 coding sequence is TGTGCCAGCAGCTTTTGGGAAGCCAGGGAGATGAACACTGAAGCTTTCTTT. Complete variable domain (other parts from reference TRBV11-3 and TRBJ1-1): EAGVVQSPRYKIIEKKQPVAFWCNPISGHNTLYWYLQNLGQGPELLIRYENEEAVDDSQLPKDRFSAERLKGVDSTLKIQPAELGDSAVYLCASSFWEAREMNTEAFFGQGTRLTVV.